The 26 T cell receptor beta chains given below trace back to one sample, sequenced in a study of blood T cell repertoires in COVID-19. The repertoire was sequenced with immunoSEQ multiplex PCR; TCRdb's copy has only in-frame clones and lacks some. The sample includes around 260,000 clones, approximately 88% of them seen just once. The sequenced material came from peripheral blood. All receptors derive from a human donor in a cohort sampled during active COVID-19.

CDR3 sequence (DNA): TGTGCCAGCAGCCAAGTTTCGGGGACTCCCTACGAGCAGTACTTC. It codes for CASSQVSGTPYEQYF. The chain uses TRBV3-1 (or the pseudogene TRBV3-2) and TRBJ2-7; tentative D call: TRBD2 (6 bases). Germline assignment: CDR1 LGHDT and CDR2 YNNKEL (reference sequence). The ends were cut back, 1 base at V and 2 bases at J, with 12 bases in the middle. This CDR3 comprises 15 residues.

This clone was found many times. The rearrangement joins TRBV7-3 to TRBJ1-6; D ambiguous. With 6 bases removed from V and 11 bases from J, the gap between germline ends came to 17 bases. From germline, CDR1 is SGHTA and CDR2 FQGTGA. The CDR3 loop spans 14 amino acids. The CDR3 protein is CASSSTVGSAPLHF. The CDR3 nucleotides read TGTGCCAGCAGTTCGACTGTAGGTTCCGCACCCCTCCACTTT.

V usage is TRBV7-2 and J usage is TRBJ2-5; 7 bases align to TRBD2. The CDR3 length is 15 residues. Germline V CDR1 and CDR2: SGHTA, FQGNSA. Trimming at V came to 5 bases and at J to 4 bases, leaving 10 bases not matched to a gene. Here the CDR3 DNA reads TGTGCCAGCAGCCGCCAACTAGCGCCGGGAGAGACCCAGTACTTC. The encoded protein is CASSRQLAPGETQYF.

The chain uses TRBV7-2 and TRBJ1-1, with 9 bases matching TRBD1. V gave up 5 bases and J gave up 5 bases; unmatched junction bases: 6. This CDR3 contains 14 residues. Germline V gene sequence: CDR1 SGHTA, CDR2 FQGNSA. The CDR3: CASSAQGARTEAFF. CDR3 DNA: TGTGCCAGCAGCGCACAGGGGGCTAGAACTGAAGCTTTCTTT.

The CDR3, as DNA: TGTGCCACCAGCACGGGACATCTCTACGAGCAGTACTTC. Encoded protein: CATSTGHLYEQYF. The V and J genes are TRBV15 and TRBJ2-7; TRBD1 is a possible D gene (6 bases). Germline-derived CDR1 and CDR2 are LNHNV and YYDKDF (reference sequence). This CDR3 comprises 13 residues. V was cut by 4 bases and J by 3 bases, with 10 bases left in between.

The chain employs TRBV7-9 and TRBJ2-7; TRBD2 matches 11 bases. Germline V gives CDR1 SEHNR, CDR2 FQNEAQ (reference sequence). CDR3 length: 15 amino acids. The trim removed 1 base at V and 4 bases at J, leaving 3 bases unmatched. Here the CDR3 DNA reads TGTGCCAGCAGCTTAGAGGGACTAGCGGTTTACGAGCAGTACTTC. Protein sequence: CASSLEGLAVYEQYF.

V and J are TRBV7-7 and TRBJ2-1; 7 bases align to TRBD2. The CDR3 length is 13 residues. Germline V CDR1 and CDR2: SSHAT, FNYEAQ (reference sequence). V shed 5 bases, J shed 4 bases, and the junction held 2 bases outside the gene matches. The CDR3 sequence: CASSGGLYNEQFF. The CDR3 DNA is TGTGCCAGCAGCGGGGGACTATACAATGAGCAGTTCTTC.

CDR3 in amino acids: CASSYIAGGPSNEQYF. As DNA, the CDR3 is TGTGCCAGCAGTTACATAGCGGGAGGGCCATCGAACGAGCAGTACTTC. The chain uses TRBV28 and TRBJ2-7; 11 positions agree with TRBD2. The junction had 10 bases not matched to a gene; V was cut back by 4 bases and J by 5 bases. The germline CDR1 and CDR2 sequences are MDHEN and SYDVKM. CDR3 length: 16 residues.

This chain uses TRBV4-2 with TRBJ2-1; tentative D call: TRBD2 (6 bases). There are 21 residues in the CDR3. Per germline, CDR1 LGHNA and CDR2 YNFKEQ. Trimming pared 0 bases from V and 3 bases from J, leaving 27 bases between. Written as DNA, the CDR3 is TGTGCCAGCAGCCAAGAAGCAATTTGGGCATTTTTCGGGACTCACTACAATGAGCAGTTCTTC. Its protein is CASSQEAIWAFFGTHYNEQFF.

The V gene is TRBV4-3, the J gene TRBJ2-3; 10 nucleotides align to TRBD1. Trimming cost V 5 bases and J 3 bases; bases outside gene matches: 5. This CDR3 contains 15 residues. Germline CDR1 is LGHNA and CDR2 is YSLEER. CDR3 sequence reads: CASSTGTGVTDTQYF. DNA of the CDR3: TGCGCCAGCAGCACCGGGACAGGGGTGACAGATACGCAGTATTTT.

J is TRBJ2-3 and V is TRBV7-2; D is possibly TRBD2 (6 bases). In germline, CDR1 is SGHTA, CDR2 FQGNSA. V lost 5 bases and J lost 4, with 10 bases in between. The CDR3 length is 13 residues. CDR3 DNA: TGTGCCAGCAGCCGGGGGAGAGCAGATACGCAGTATTTT. Residues: CASSRGRADTQYF.

This rearrangement joins TRBV19 to TRBJ1-5; D is perhaps TRBD1 (5 bases). V lost 5 bases, J lost 2 bases, and 13 bases lay in between. Germline V gene lookup returns CDR1 LNHDA and CDR2 SQIVND (reference sequence). The CDR3 sequence is 15 residues long. The CDR3 bases are TGTGCCAGTAGTCCCGTGATAGGGGGCAATCAGCCCCAGCATTTT. Translated: CASSPVIGGNQPQHF.

V and J are TRBV20-1 and TRBJ1-4; a possible D gene is TRBD1 (6 bases). The CDR3 is made up of 13 amino acids. V dropped 3 bases and J dropped 4 bases, with 9 bases sitting between them. Per germline, CDR1 DFQATT and CDR2 SNEGSKA (reference sequence). The CDR3 here is CSASRQDNEKLFF. CDR3 coding DNA: TGCAGTGCTAGTAGACAGGATAATGAAAAACTGTTTTTT.

The rearrangement uses TRBV6-2 or TRBV6-3 and TRBJ1-1, with TRBD1 matching 11 bases. CDR3 length: 18 amino acids. Trimming removed 1 base from V and 0 bases from J; junction bases left unmatched: 7. Germline V lookup: CDR1 MNHEY, CDR2 SVGEGT. The CDR3 bases are TGTGCCAGCAGTTACTTACCCGGGACAGGGGGTATGAACACTGAAGCTTTCTTT. Its protein product is CASSYLPGTGGMNTEAFF.

V and J are TRBV19 and TRBJ1-5; 7 bases fit TRBD1. Germline lookup yields CDR1 LNHDA and CDR2 SQIVND (reference sequence). V shed 5 bases and J 7 bases; nucleotides not matched to a gene: 8. The CDR3 loop spans 14 amino acids. The CDR3 nucleotides are TGTGCCAGTAGTTTTGGCAGGGGGGACCAGCCCCAGCATTTT. Encoded protein: CASSFGRGDQPQHF.

This clone has only a few counts. This CDR3 is CAISDEGGVQPQHF. CDR3 DNA sequence: TGTGCCATCAGTGACGAAGGGGGCGTTCAGCCCCAGCATTTT. The chain combines TRBV10-3 with TRBJ1-5; 7 nucleotides match TRBD1. J was trimmed by 6 bases and V by 3 bases; bases with no gene match: 5. Germline CDR1 reads ENHRY; CDR2 reads SYGVKD. This CDR3 contains 14 residues.

This clone was counted once. V gene TRBV19 combines with J gene TRBJ2-5, with 11 bases fitting TRBD1. The CDR3 totals 16 residues. Germline trimming cut 4 bases from V and 1 base from J; bases unmatched to any gene: 5. Germline CDR1 is LNHDA and CDR2 is SQIVND (reference sequence). The CDR3 sequence: CASSRFGTGGQETQYF. The CDR3 DNA reads TGTGCCAGTAGTAGGTTCGGGACAGGGGGCCAAGAGACCCAGTACTTC.

The rearrangement uses TRBV7-8 and TRBJ2-1; tentatively, D is TRBD1 (6 bases). V was shortened by 1 base and J by 6 bases, with 19 bases between the two germline ends. The CDR3 is 17 amino acids. CDR1 and CDR2 (germline): SGHVS, FQNEAQ. CDR3 sequence: CASSLGLVGGNVNEQFF. The CDR3 DNA reads TGTGCCAGCAGCTTAGGCCTCGTAGGGGGTAACGTCAATGAGCAGTTCTTC.

The J gene is TRBJ1-2, the V gene TRBV4-3, with 9 positions matching TRBD1. The CDR3 is made up of 16 amino acids. Germline-derived CDR1 and CDR2 are LGHNA and YSLEER. V was pared by 4 bases and J by 1 base, with 7 bases of the junction left unmatched. CDR3 sequence (DNA): TGCGCCAGCAGCCGGGACAGGGCCACCTTTAACTATGGCTACACCTTC. Amino acid sequence: CASSRDRATFNYGYTF.

The rearrangement uses TRBV19 and TRBJ2-5; tentative D call: TRBD2 (5 bases). The CDR3 has 14 residues. Germline V gene sequence: CDR1 LNHDA, CDR2 SQIVND (reference sequence). The V end was cut by 9 bases, the J end by 7 bases, with 21 bases between. For the CDR3, the DNA is TGTGCCAGCAGCGGCCAATCCCACATAGGGACCCAGTACTTC. Amino acid sequence: CASSGQSHIGTQYF.

With regard to this clone: Other nucleotide sequences in the sample specify the same CDR3. The chain carries TRBV5-1 and TRBJ2-7; possible D gene TRBD1, 5 bases. Trimming removed 4 bases at V and 6 bases at J, with 8 bases between. The germline CDR1 and CDR2 sequences are SGHRS and YFSETQ. CDR3 size: 11 residues. CDR3 protein: CASSLTGEQYF. The CDR3 bases are TGCGCCAGCAGCCTAACAGGCGAGCAGTACTTC.

The gene calls are TRBV7-2 and TRBJ2-1, with unresolved D. V was pared by 5 bases and J by 11 bases, with 13 bases between. Germline V gives CDR1 SGHTA, CDR2 FQGNSA. The CDR3 is made up of 12 amino acids. CDR3 nucleotides: TGTGCCAGCAGCCCCGACAAGGTAAAGCAGTTCTTC. As protein: CASSPDKVKQFF. Looking up the rest from reference TRBV7-2 and TRBJ2-1 gives the full variable domain: GAGVSQSPSNKVTEKGKDVELRCDPISGHTALYWYRQSLGQGLEFLIYFQGNSAPDKSGLPSDRFSAERTGGSVSTLTIQRTQQEDSAVYLCASSPDKVKQFFGPGTRLTVL.

The V gene is TRBV6-1, the J gene TRBJ2-5, with 8 bases identical to TRBD2. The V and J ends lost 1 base and 2 bases, in that order; junction bases with no gene match: 3. Per germline, CDR1 MNHNS and CDR2 SASEGT. This CDR3 has 15 amino acids. The DNA for the CDR3 is TGTGCCAGCAGTGAAGTGGGACTAGTTCAAGAGACCCAGTACTTC. Its translation is CASSEVGLVQETQYF.

The chain employs TRBV19 and TRBJ2-7; TRBD2 matches 8 bases. Trimming cost V 5 bases and J 3 bases; bases outside gene matches: 6. This CDR3 has 14 amino acids. Per germline, CDR1 LNHDA and CDR2 SQIVND (reference sequence). The DNA for the CDR3 is TGTGCCAGTAGTGTCCATAGCGGGGTCTACGAGCAGTACTTC. As protein: CASSVHSGVYEQYF.

J is TRBJ1-1 and V is TRBV7-9; D may be TRBD1 (6 bases). This CDR3 spans 15 amino acids. CDR1 SEHNR and CDR2 FQNEAQ come from the germline V gene (reference sequence). Trimming shortened V by 1 base and J by 5 bases, and 14 bases separated the two germline ends. The chain's CDR3 is CASSLGQGLGTEAFF. The DNA for the CDR3 is TGTGCCAGCAGCTTAGGGCAGGGGTTGGGGACTGAAGCTTTCTTT.

The rearrangement uses TRBV29-1 and TRBJ2-1; D is perhaps TRBD1 (5 bases). This CDR3 has 12 residues. The ends were cut back, 3 bases at V and 4 bases at J, with 7 bases in the middle. Germline assignment: CDR1 SQVTM and CDR2 ANQGSEA. The CDR3 bases are TGCAGCGTTGAGACAGATTACAATGAGCAGTTCTTC. This sequence encodes CSVETDYNEQFF.